This is a list of T cell receptor beta chains from one sample in a study of blood T cell repertoires in COVID-19. Only in-frame clones appear in the TCRdb table, and some are missing; sequencing was by immunoSEQ multiplex PCR. This table has 340,000 or so clones, approximately 86% appearing once. The sequenced sample was PBMCs or T cells enriched from blood (not recorded which). These TCRs come from a middle-aged woman with acute COVID-19. Each CDR3 is given with its conserved first and last residue. The D gene is left open where the match is weak. Clone size is not always given. Where it is, it says once, few, many or a class for expanded clones.

d_gene: TRBD1
abundance: -
j_gene: TRBJ2-7
v_gene: TRBV7-6
CDR3aa: CASSPGTGGEYEQYF
CDR3nt: TGTGCCAGCAGCCCTGGGACAGGGGGAGAATACGAGCAGTACTTC

d_gene: -
abundance: -
j_gene: TRBJ2-1
v_gene: TRBV18
CDR3aa: CASSPRDSLPFF
CDR3nt: TGTGCCAGCTCACCACGAGACTCTCTACCGTTCTTC

d_gene: -
abundance: -
j_gene: TRBJ2-1
v_gene: TRBV11-3
CDR3aa: CASSLDFGDWSYNEQFF
CDR3nt: TGTGCCAGCAGCTTAGACTTCGGGGACTGGTCCTACAATGAGCAGTTCTTC

d_gene: -
abundance: -
j_gene: TRBJ2-1
v_gene: TRBV7-8
CDR3aa: CASSSTHRSSYNEQFF
CDR3nt: TGTGCCAGCAGCTCGACTCATCGGAGCTCCTACAATGAGCAGTTCTTC

d_gene: -
abundance: -
j_gene: TRBJ2-5
v_gene: TRBV5-4
CDR3aa: CASSSNGGGSAETQYF
CDR3nt: TGTGCCAGCAGCTCCAATGGGGGCGGGTCCGCAGAGACCCAGTACTTC

d_gene: -
abundance: -
j_gene: TRBJ2-5
v_gene: TRBV11-2
CDR3aa: CASSYGWGQKYQETQYF
CDR3nt: TGTGCCAGCAGCTACGGCTGGGGCCAAAAGTACCAAGAGACCCAGTACTTC

d_gene: -
abundance: -
j_gene: TRBJ1-2
v_gene: TRBV9
CDR3aa: CASSPGARGEIGYTF
CDR3nt: TGTGCCAGCAGCCCAGGGGCCAGGGGTGAAATTGGCTACACCTTC

d_gene: TRBD1
abundance: -
j_gene: TRBJ1-1
v_gene: TRBV13
CDR3aa: CASSLGDRGSNTEAFF
CDR3nt: TGTGCCAGCAGCTTAGGAGACAGGGGGTCGAACACTGAAGCTTTCTTT

d_gene: TRBD1
abundance: -
j_gene: TRBJ2-5
v_gene: TRBV7-2
CDR3aa: CASSQTRDRQETQYF
CDR3nt: TGTGCCAGCAGCCAGACACGGGACAGACAAGAGACCCAGTACTTC

d_gene: -
abundance: -
j_gene: TRBJ2-5
v_gene: TRBV29-1
CDR3aa: CSGYGPGETQYF
CDR3nt: TGCAGCGGCTACGGGCCGGGGGAGACCCAGTACTTC

d_gene: TRBD1
abundance: -
j_gene: TRBJ2-7
v_gene: TRBV10-3
CDR3aa: CAISGDRVYEQYF
CDR3nt: TGTGCCATCAGTGGAGACAGGGTCTACGAGCAGTACTTC

d_gene: -
abundance: -
j_gene: TRBJ1-2
v_gene: TRBV6-5
CDR3aa: CASSYSGATNYGYTF
CDR3nt: TGTGCCAGCAGTTACTCTGGGGCTACAAACTATGGCTACACCTTC

d_gene: -
abundance: -
j_gene: TRBJ1-2
v_gene: TRBV29-1
CDR3aa: CSVRVYFDGYTF
CDR3nt: TGCAGCGTGAGAGTATATTTCGATGGCTACACCTTC

d_gene: -
abundance: -
j_gene: TRBJ1-3
v_gene: TRBV12-2
CDR3aa: CASRLALQSPGHAYGNTIYF
CDR3nt: TGTGCAAGTCGCTTAGCACTACAATCCCCGGGTCACGCGTACGGAAACACCATATATTTT

d_gene: -
abundance: -
j_gene: TRBJ1-2
v_gene: TRBV28
CDR3aa: CASSFTTGGYGYTF
CDR3nt: TGTGCCAGCAGTTTCACCACCGGAGGCTATGGCTACACCTTC

d_gene: TRBD1
abundance: -
j_gene: TRBJ1-2
v_gene: TRBV5-4
CDR3aa: CASRAGTGAAIHYGYTF
CDR3nt: TGTGCCAGCAGGGCCGGGACAGGGGCTGCTATTCACTATGGCTACACCTTC

d_gene: TRBD1
abundance: -
j_gene: TRBJ1-5
v_gene: TRBV4-3
CDR3aa: CASSRTGDEDQPQHF
CDR3nt: TGCGCCAGCAGCAGGACAGGGGACGAGGATCAGCCCCAGCATTTT

d_gene: -
abundance: once
j_gene: TRBJ2-2
v_gene: TRBV10-3
CDR3aa: CAISGEAELFF
CDR3nt: TGTGCCATCAGTGGGGAGGCGGAGCTGTTTTTT

d_gene: -
abundance: once
j_gene: TRBJ1-2
v_gene: TRBV25-1
CDR3aa: CASSESPARYGYTF
CDR3nt: TGTGCCAGCAGTGAATCCCCAGCGCGATATGGCTACACCTTC

d_gene: -
abundance: -
j_gene: TRBJ2-7
v_gene: TRBV6-5
CDR3aa: CASSRGDTGSYEQYF
CDR3nt: TGTGCCAGCAGTCGGGGGGACACTGGCTCCTACGAGCAGTACTTC

d_gene: TRBD1
abundance: -
j_gene: TRBJ2-7
v_gene: TRBV9
CDR3aa: CASSVAGGFGEQYF
CDR3nt: TGTGCCAGCAGCGTAGCAGGGGGCTTCGGCGAGCAGTACTTC

d_gene: -
abundance: once
j_gene: TRBJ1-3
v_gene: TRBV4-2
CDR3aa: CASSRIPTGYSGNTIYF
CDR3nt: TGTGCCAGCAGCCGAATACCCACAGGGTACTCTGGAAACACCATATATTTT

d_gene: TRBD1
abundance: once
j_gene: TRBJ1-2
v_gene: TRBV27
CDR3aa: CASRVRGLGYGYTF
CDR3nt: TGTGCCAGCAGAGTCAGGGGGCTGGGCTATGGCTACACCTTC

d_gene: -
abundance: -
j_gene: TRBJ2-7
v_gene: TRBV6-5
CDR3aa: CASSPYSGTYEQYF
CDR3nt: TGTGCCAGCAGCCCATATAGCGGAACCTACGAGCAGTACTTC

d_gene: TRBD2
abundance: -
j_gene: TRBJ2-1
v_gene: TRBV3-1/TRBV3-2
CDR3aa: CASSQSGLPAMGQFF
CDR3nt: TGTGCCAGCAGCCAATCGGGACTACCCGCTATGGGGCAGTTCTTC